Described below is a single T cell receptor (beta chain) sequence and its context. Its specificity is unknown. At the Johns Hopkins FTIC core, DNA taken from cultured CD4+ T cells was sequenced by way of the Oncomine TCR Beta short-read assay. TCRdb re-derived calls from the PCR reads in MiXCR, one entry per CDR3 protein. The profile shows about 10,000 distinct CDR3 sequences, around 58% of them singletons. Treatment specified: roughly 11-day PBMC culture with coronavirus spike peptide pools or control peptides (ViraFEST assay). Some 2 million PBMCs were grown per well alongside about 10 IU/ml IL-2 and 10 ug/ml peptide pools. The V gene's germline CDR1 is DFQATT and CDR2 SNEGSKA (reference sequence). V lost 5 bases to trimming and J lost 8 bases; unmatched junction nucleotides: 11. The CDR3 sequence is 14 residues long. This sample was taken from a study of vaccination and CD4 T cells after COVID-19.

The study, taken as a whole, reports: Median SARS-CoV-2-reactive clonotype numbers went up from roughly 21 to 40, but not significantly.

The clonotype was recovered from a human donor who had recovered from COVID-19. The chain joins TRBV20-1 to TRBJ2-2; the match to TRBD2 covers 7 bases. Sequencing used CD4+ T cells from blood, cultured in vitro. CDR3 DNA sequence: TGCAGTGCTCCCCCCCGGTGGGGGGGAGGGGAGCTGTTTTTT. This translates into CSAPPRWGGGELFF.